The sequence of this T cell receptor beta chain was determined in a study of blood T cell repertoires in COVID-19. Looked up from germline, CDR1 is LGHDT and CDR2 is YNNKEL (reference sequence). This CDR3 comprises 16 residues. V trimming: 0 bases; J trimming: 3 bases; junction bases outside the gene matches: 7. Per the original data handling: Using reference gene primer amplification, nucleated cell counts were estimated. Generated by immunoSEQ multiplex PCR, the TCRdb table keeps only in-frame clones and is missing some. V, J and clone size are taken as reported in that table, and D and trimming were inferred from the DNA itself. The top ten hold 4% to 6% of the sample, which has roughly 250,000 clones, 82% seen once.

The rearrangement links TRBV3-1 (or the pseudogene TRBV3-2) to TRBJ1-2; 7 nucleotides agree with TRBD1. The source material was peripheral blood. The TCR comes from a woman older than 75 with active or convalescent COVID-19. In DNA, the CDR3 is TGTGCCAGCAGCCAAGATAGTAGCAGGGGGGACTATGGCTACACCTTC. Protein sequence: CASSQDSSRGDYGYTF.